This TCR beta chain was retrieved from a study of shared clonotypes between healthy human individuals. Turning to the study itself: With ages of 18 to 49, the donors were two women and a few men.

CDR1 MDHEN and CDR2 SYDVKM come from the germline V gene. Trimming shortened V by 10 bases and J by 0 bases, and 12 bases separated the two germline ends. CDR3 size: 14 residues. Generated by immunoSEQ multiplex PCR, the TCRdb table keeps only in-frame clones and is missing some. The profile shows millions of clones, over 90% of them singletons. This clonotype was obtained from a man aged 18-30 years in good health. Some clones in this sample may be carry-over from other donors' samples. The sequencing sample was made of naive CD4+ T cells from PBMCs. The subset denotes: CD45RA+ positively selected. The V call is TRBV28, the J call TRBJ1-4; tentatively, D is TRBD1 (6 bases). This CDR3 is CATQRGTTNEKLFF. CDR3 sequence (DNA): TGTGCCACCCAGAGGGGGACAACTAATGAAAAACTGTTTTTT.